This is a list of T cell receptor delta chains from one sample in a study of gamma-delta chains in newborns, infants, children. TCRdb re-called the reads using CATT. The repertoire holds more than 9,000 delta-chain clones, with about 9.4% as singletons. Material: blood. These receptors originate from a child who was a newborn, infant or young child, either healthy, febrile or measles-vaccinated (not recorded which). The conserved cysteine and the conserved F or W are not part of the CDR3 here. Not all rows give a size; the values are once, few, many and, for expanded clones, a class.

V gene	clone size	J gene	CDR3 protein
TRDV1	-	TRDJ1	ALGELAGGFLKPSAYKLI
TRDV2	few	TRDJ3	ACDTGGYGDTRQMF
TRDV1	-	TRDJ1	ALGRTGGFYTDKLI
TRDV2	medium-sized	TRDJ3	ACDTWGSSSWDTRQMF
TRDV2	few	TRDJ1	ACDSMGIREADKLI
TRDV2	-	TRDJ1	ACVGLGDTTDKLI
TRDV2	medium-sized	TRDJ2	ACDTVGILTAQLF
TRDV2	-	TRDJ1	ACDQLGARGTDKLI
TRDV2	-	TRDJ1	ACDTVGPLGDLTDRLI
TRDV1	-	TRDJ1	ALGERGLLAGGLDTDKLI
TRDV2	medium-sized	TRDJ3	ACDTAAGGFGSWDTRQMF
TRDV2	-	TRDJ1	ACDNLGDRSGYHTDKLI
TRDV1	few	TRDJ1	ALGEPLPTDMGGSYTDKLI
TRDV2	few	TRDJ1	ACDTLLLGDTDKLI
TRDV2	-	TRDJ2	ACDTILGGGRLTAQLF
TRDV2	-	TRDJ3	ACDRLGDTRAWDTRQMF
TRDV2	medium-sized	TRDJ1	ACDGLGDPNTDKLI
TRDV2	medium-sized	TRDJ1	ACDTVGGDTDKLI
TRDV2	few	TRDJ3	ACDTVLGDTGNWDTRQMF
TRDV2	-	TRDJ3	ACDTLLGDTRSSWDTRQMF
TRDV2	-	TRDJ1	ACDTVYWEILRNTDKLI
TRDV2	-	TRDJ1	ACDTVGRDTDKLI
TRDV2	medium-sized	TRDJ1	ACDTGYRGDTRTDKLI
TRDV1	few	TRDJ2	ALGEPSSLRSTGGSPCLTAQLF
TRDV1	-	TRDJ1	ALGERGGYARLGDKLI
TRDV2	medium-sized	TRDJ1	ACDTNFGDTTDKLI
TRDV1	few	-	ALGEGAPSSGRGIRRGKLI
TRDV2	few	TRDJ1	ACDTWGDSGDKLI
TRDV2	-	TRDJ3	ASDTDLMGDSRGSWDTRQMF
TRDV2	few	TRDJ2	ACDTVVLGDIPAQLF
TRDV2	-	TRDJ1	ACDPLVLGDEYTDKLI
TRDV2	-	TRDJ1	ACDTMGFGAWDTDKLI
TRDV2	-	TRDJ1	ACDTIRGILGTDKLI
TRDV2	-	TRDJ3	ACDTGTVGVSSWDTRQMF
TRDV2	-	TRDJ1	ACDLLGAGYTDKLI
TRDV2	large	TRDJ1	ACDTMGDTPSYTDKLI
TRDV2	few	TRDJ3	ACDATGGYSWDTRQMF
TRDV1	few	TRDJ2	ALGELKRAHAAQLF
TRDV2	-	TRDJ1	ACDTVEGSRTDKLI
TRDV2	-	TRDJ1	ACDKQIRGADKLI
TRDV2	-	TRDJ1	ACDTLVDGGDYTDKLI
TRDV1	-	TRDJ1	ALGFTPRVYWGIHTDKLI
TRDV1	few	TRDJ1	ALGDRNFLPQLGYPLYTDKLI
TRDV2	-	TRDJ3	ACDTGGYESWDTRQMF
TRDV1	few	TRDJ1	ALGERGYGVTGKLI
TRDV2	few	TRDJ3	ACDTVGDTGSWDTRQMF
TRDV2	few	TRDJ1	ACDTVGGNHRIDKLI
TRDV2	once	TRDJ3	ASASVGDSRSWDTRQMF
TRDV2	medium-sized	TRDJ3	ACDTTGGSWDTRQMF